The T cell receptor beta chain described here comes from a study of T cell changes during pregnancy in multiple sclerosis. This CDR3 is 13 amino acids long. The ends were cut back, 4 bases at V and 5 bases at J, with 12 bases in the middle. Germline V gene data show CDR1 as MRHNA and CDR2 as SNTAGT. The protocol was immunoSEQ multiplex PCR, while the TCRdb copy is restricted to in-frame clones and leaves out a portion. The top ten clones hold around 4.3% of a sample with under 40,000 clones, just over 90% of them seen once. The chain combines TRBV6-4 with TRBJ2-7; D not resolved. The TCR was taken from a female donor in good health, enrolled as a control in a pregnancy study. The specimen comprised peripheral blood, sampled in the second trimester of pregnancy. The CDR3 loop is CASSVQAWDEQYF. The CDR3 coding sequence is TGTGCCAGCAGTGTCCAGGCGTGGGACGAGCAGTACTTC.